These T cell receptor beta chains were read from a single sample in a study of human T cells and chemical hapten exposure. TCRdb recomputed calls from the RACE reads with MiXCR, one row per CDR3 protein. The sample consists of around 65,000 distinct CDR3 sequences, 6% to 7% of them appearing once. Specimen: whole blood. The receptors come from a female donor in good health. Some clones in this sample may be carry-over from other donors' samples. Each CDR3 is given with its conserved first and last residue. A D gene is named only where the DNA matches it firmly. Clone size appears in some rows only: once, few, many, or a class for an expanded clone.

CDR3aa,CDR3nt,len,v_gene,d_gene,j_gene,abundance
CASSLPGGAAGDTQYF,TGTGCCAGCAGTTTACCAGGGGGCGCGGCGGGTGATACGCAGTATTTT,16,TRBV28,TRBD1,TRBJ2-3,many
CASSLVGRSEAFF,TGTGCCAGCAGCTTAGTGGGCCGGTCTGAAGCTTTCTTT,13,TRBV7-9,NA,TRBJ1-1,many
CASSQVTQGGGGETQYF,TGTGCCAGCAGCCAAGTAACTCAGGGGGGTGGGGGAGAGACCCAGTACTTC,17,TRBV4-2,NA,TRBJ2-5,many
CASSERTSTDTQYF,TGTGCCAGTAGCGAACGGACTAGCACAGATACGCAGTATTTT,14,TRBV19,NA,TRBJ2-3,few
CASSLRGRGYGYTF,TGTGCCAGCAGTTTAAGGGGTAGGGGCTATGGCTACACCTTC,14,TRBV12-3/TRBV12-4,NA,TRBJ1-2,many
CASSLGRTGTGGTDTQYF,TGTGCCAGCAGTTTAGGTAGAACCGGGACAGGGGGAACAGATACGCAGTATTTT,18,TRBV12-3/TRBV12-4,TRBD1,TRBJ2-3,many
CASSPLVPQGVFGGELFF,TGTGCCAGCTCACCACTGGTTCCGCAGGGGGTATTCGGCGGGGAGCTGTTTTTT,18,TRBV18,TRBD1,TRBJ2-2,NA
CATSDSPASGDNEQFF,TGTGCCACCAGTGATTCCCCAGCTAGCGGCGACAATGAGCAGTTCTTC,16,TRBV24-1,TRBD2,TRBJ2-1,many
CASSVGSSGRSYNEQFF,TGTGCCAGCAGCGTAGGGAGTAGCGGGAGGTCCTACAATGAGCAGTTCTTC,17,TRBV9,TRBD2,TRBJ2-1,few
CASSLGSGQPQHF,TGTGCCAGCAGTTTGGGGTCAGGGCAGCCCCAGCATTTT,13,TRBV27,NA,TRBJ1-5,many
CSGFEDVGDTF,TGCAGCGGTTTCGAGGACGTTGGCGACACCTTC,11,TRBV29-1,NA,TRBJ1-2,few
CSGGRAPDADTQYF,TGCAGCGGAGGGAGGGCCCCTGACGCAGATACGCAGTATTTT,14,TRBV29-1,TRBD2,TRBJ2-3,many
CASSVTSDSYTEAFF,TGTGCCAGCAGCGTAACATCCGACAGCTACACTGAAGCTTTCTTT,15,TRBV9,NA,TRBJ1-1,many
CSVQQENTGELFF,TGCAGCGTTCAACAGGAGAACACCGGGGAGCTGTTTTTT,13,TRBV29-1,NA,TRBJ2-2,many
CSAAGQTYEQYF,TGCAGTGCTGCCGGACAGACCTACGAGCAGTACTTC,12,TRBV20-1,NA,TRBJ2-7,few
CASSFPRETQYF,TGCGCCAGCAGCTTCCCTAGGGAGACCCAGTACTTC,12,TRBV5-1,NA,TRBJ2-5,many
CASIPGQGSEAFF,TGTGCCAGCATCCCGGGACAGGGATCTGAAGCTTTCTTT,13,TRBV12-3/TRBV12-4,TRBD1,TRBJ1-1,NA
CASSSGFTEAFF,TGTGCCAGCAGTTCAGGGTTCACTGAAGCTTTCTTT,12,TRBV28,NA,TRBJ1-1,many
CASSFGTSAYNEQFF,TGCGCCAGCAGCTTTGGGACTAGCGCTTACAATGAGCAGTTCTTC,15,TRBV5-1,TRBD2,TRBJ2-1,few
CATSDLYSTDTQYF,TGTGCCACCAGTGATTTATATAGCACAGATACGCAGTATTTT,14,TRBV24-1,NA,TRBJ2-3,NA
CASSPRLEFGEQFF,TGTGCCAGCAGTCCCAGGTTGGAGTTCGGTGAGCAGTTCTTC,14,TRBV6-2/TRBV6-3,NA,TRBJ2-1,NA
CASSLEPSGSSAEQYF,TGCGCCAGCAGCTTGGAGCCTAGCGGGAGTTCAGCCGAGCAGTACTTC,16,TRBV5-1,TRBD2,TRBJ2-7,many
CASSDRGRDTQYF,TGTGCCAGCAGTGATCGCGGGAGAGATACGCAGTATTTT,13,TRBV2,TRBD2,TRBJ2-3,few
CASESPDCGYEQYF,TGTGCCAGCGAGAGCCCGGACTGCGGCTACGAGCAGTACTTC,14,TRBV27,NA,TRBJ2-7,NA
CASSYTIAGGFNYEQYF,TGTGCCAGCAGTTATACTATAGCGGGAGGGTTTAACTACGAGCAGTACTTC,17,TRBV28,TRBD2,TRBJ2-7,few
CSAPVPDRGPLEQYF,TGCAGTGCTCCAGTGCCGGACAGGGGGCCCCTCGAGCAGTACTTC,15,TRBV20-1,TRBD1,TRBJ2-7,many
CASSQGSEADTQYF,TGTGCCAGCAGCCAAGGTAGCGAAGCCGATACGCAGTATTTT,14,TRBV4-2,NA,TRBJ2-3,many
CASSLVGAGGLMDEQFF,TGTGCCAGCAGTTTAGTTGGGGCGGGAGGGCTTATGGATGAGCAGTTCTTC,17,TRBV27,TRBD2,TRBJ2-1,few
CASSPYPGEGSSYEQYF,TGTGCCAGCAGTCCCTACCCGGGAGAAGGGAGCTCCTACGAGCAGTACTTC,17,TRBV6-2/TRBV6-3,NA,TRBJ2-7,many
CASSSLSFSGANVLTF,TGTGCCAGCAGCTCACTCAGTTTCTCTGGGGCCAACGTCCTGACTTTC,16,TRBV7-2,NA,TRBJ2-6,many
CSVDGGIRNYGYTF,TGCAGCGTTGATGGGGGCATCAGGAACTATGGCTACACCTTC,14,TRBV29-1,NA,TRBJ1-2,many
CASSLDGTEAFF,TGTGCCAGCAGCTTGGATGGCACTGAAGCTTTCTTT,12,TRBV5-4,NA,TRBJ1-1,NA
CASSLRLAGKGNEQFF,TGTGCCAGCAGCTTGCGTCTAGCGGGAAAGGGCAATGAGCAGTTCTTC,16,TRBV9,TRBD2,TRBJ2-1,few
CASSSLILQGAYTEAFF,TGTGCCAGCAGTTCCCTGATCTTACAGGGGGCTTACACTGAAGCTTTCTTT,17,TRBV28,TRBD1,TRBJ1-1,NA
CASSYSLQGREQYF,TGTGCCAGCAGTTACTCACTACAGGGACGTGAGCAGTACTTC,14,TRBV6-5,NA,TRBJ2-7,NA
CASSQDILAGLGEQYF,TGCGCCAGCAGCCAAGATATACTAGCGGGACTCGGAGAGCAGTACTTC,16,TRBV4-3,TRBD2,TRBJ2-7,few
CASSLGASSGGLTDTQYF,TGTGCCAGCAGTTTAGGGGCGTCTAGTGGTGGCCTCACAGATACGCAGTATTTT,18,TRBV12-3/TRBV12-4,NA,TRBJ2-3,NA
CAISESTATDTQYF,TGTGCCATCAGTGAGTCGACAGCTACAGATACGCAGTATTTT,14,TRBV10-3,NA,TRBJ2-3,NA
CASSAAGTDPGNTIYF,TGCGCCAGCAGCGCCGCCGGGACAGACCCTGGAAACACCATATATTTT,16,TRBV5-1,TRBD1,TRBJ1-3,few
CSAPTIRTANSPLHF,TGCAGTGCTCCGACGATCCGGACGGCTAATTCACCCCTCCACTTT,15,TRBV20-1,NA,TRBJ1-6,many
CASTPTGNYGYTF,TGTGCCAGCACCCCGACAGGGAACTATGGCTACACCTTC,13,TRBV28,TRBD1,TRBJ1-2,few